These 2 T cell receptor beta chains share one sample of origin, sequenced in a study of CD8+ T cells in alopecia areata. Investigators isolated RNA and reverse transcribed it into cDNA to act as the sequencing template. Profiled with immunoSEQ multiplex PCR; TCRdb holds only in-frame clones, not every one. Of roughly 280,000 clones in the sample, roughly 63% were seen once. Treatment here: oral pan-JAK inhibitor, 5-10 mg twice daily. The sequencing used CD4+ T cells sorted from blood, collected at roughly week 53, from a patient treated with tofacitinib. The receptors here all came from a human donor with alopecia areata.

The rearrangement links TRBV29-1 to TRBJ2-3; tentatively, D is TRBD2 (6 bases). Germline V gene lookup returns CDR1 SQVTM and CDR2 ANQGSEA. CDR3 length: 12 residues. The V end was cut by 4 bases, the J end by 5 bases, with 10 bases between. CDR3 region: CSVGGALDTQYF. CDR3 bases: TGCAGCGTTGGCGGGGCCCTAGATACGCAGTATTTT.

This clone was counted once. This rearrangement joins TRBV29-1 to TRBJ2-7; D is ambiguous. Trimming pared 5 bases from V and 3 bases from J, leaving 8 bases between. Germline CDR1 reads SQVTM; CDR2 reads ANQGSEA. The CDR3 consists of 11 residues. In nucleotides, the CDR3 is TGCAGCGTTTTTGACGGCTACGAGCAGTACTTC. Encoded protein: CSVFDGYEQYF.